The T cell receptor beta chain described here comes from a study of cytomegalovirus exposure and HLA in healthy donors. A word on this clone: Antigen specificity is unknown.

Nominally healthy donors were sampled, though unrecorded immune exposures were likely. The trim removed 0 bases at V and 7 bases at J, leaving 6 bases unmatched. The CDR3 consists of 15 residues. Germline CDR1 reads SGHRS; CDR2 reads YFSETQ. The PCR used 60 Vbeta and 13 Jbeta primers. The protocol was immunoSEQ multiplex PCR, while the TCRdb copy is restricted to in-frame clones and leaves out a portion. The data hold over 150,000 clones, with more than 75% observed a single time. General study findings and limits: A classifier reportedly called cytomegalovirus status with high sensitivity and specificity. The authors reported that TCR beta sequences could predict HLA-A and HLA-B alleles. These predictions were accurate for most subjects in the first cohort. Several V segments, TRBV6-2 and TRBV6-3 among them, could not be told apart and were dropped.

This rearrangement joins TRBV5-1 to TRBJ2-5, with 10 bases fitting TRBD2. The TCR was taken from a girl aged 2 to 9 in good health and CMV-seropositive. The specimen sequenced was PBMCs. CDR3 protein: CASSLEAGGPGTQYF. The CDR3 nucleotides are TGCGCCAGCAGCTTGGAAGCGGGAGGGCCGGGGACCCAGTACTTC.